Each of the 29 T cell receptor beta chains below was sequenced from the same sample in a study of blood T cells in healthy people across ages. The use of a sample-barcoded 5' primer and a J-beta primer mix characterized a second PCR of about 6 to 11 cycles. One entry per CDR3 protein, called by TCRdb with MiXCR from the 5' RACE reads. The sample shows about 1,400,000 distinct CDR3 sequences, about 40% of them seen only once. Sequences were obtained from blood. These receptors came from a woman aged 18-29 years in good health.

The chain has TRBV15 and TRBJ1-2; D not resolved. Trimming took off 3 bases at V and 8 bases at J, with 16 bases between the two ends. From germline, CDR1 is LNHNV and CDR2 YYDKDF (reference sequence). The CDR3 has 14 amino acids. CDR3 DNA sequence: TGTGCCACCAGCAGGGTCGTGGCAGCAAGGGGCTACACCTTC. This translates into CATSRVVAARGYTF.

V gene TRBV7-2 combines with J gene TRBJ2-1; TRBD2 agrees at 9 bases. Near its end, the DNA agrees better with TRBJ2-7, so the J call may be wrong. The CDR3 is 14 residues long. Germline lookup yields CDR1 SGHTA and CDR2 FQGNSA. This chain's CDR3 is CASSRSSGDNEQYF. The CDR3 DNA is TGTGCCAGCAGCCGCTCTAGCGGGGACAATGAGCAGTACTTC.

This rearrangement joins TRBV5-5 to TRBJ2-7; weak D call: TRBD1 (7 bases). Looked up from germline, CDR1 is SGHKS and CDR2 is YYEKEE (reference sequence). The germline V and J ends were trimmed by 5 bases and 7 bases, with 19 bases remaining between them. The CDR3 length is 14 residues. CDR3 nucleotides: TGTGCCAGCAGACGGGACCAGGGGGGTTGGGAGCAGTACTTC. Translating gives CASRRDQGGWEQYF. Looking up the rest from reference TRBV5-5 and TRBJ2-7 gives the full variable domain: DAGVTQSPTHLIKTRGQQVTLRCSPISGHKSVSWYQQVLGQGPQFIFQYYEKEERGRGNFPDRFSARQFPNYSSELNVNALLLGDSALYLCASRRDQGGWEQYFGPGTRLTVT.

The genes are TRBV6-5 and TRBJ1-5; D is ambiguous. The CDR3 length is 14 residues. Germline-derived CDR1 and CDR2 are MNHEY and SVGAGI. Trimming took 4 bases from V and 8 from J, leaving 15 bases between them. CDR3 coding DNA: TGTGCCAGCAGTTCCTCCCCGTTGGTTGAGCCCCAGCATTTT. It translates to CASSSSPLVEPQHF.

The CDR3 region is CASSLAGIAQNEQFF. CDR3 DNA sequence: TGCGCCAGCAGCTTGGCAGGGATAGCGCAGAATGAGCAGTTCTTC. The genes are TRBV5-1 and TRBJ2-1; tentatively, D is TRBD1 or TRBD2 (5 bases each). Trimming removed 0 bases from V and 7 bases from J, with 14 bases in between. The CDR3 covers 15 residues. CDR1 and CDR2 from the germline V gene are SGHRS and YFSETQ.

This clonotype has only a few counts. The chain joins TRBV7-2 to TRBJ2-5; D is possibly TRBD2 (6 bases). Germline V lookup: CDR1 SGHTA, CDR2 FQGNSA. The CDR3 is 14 amino acids. V dropped 5 bases and J dropped 2 bases, with 12 bases sitting between them. The CDR3 nucleotides read TGTGCCAGCAGCCTTCGGAGGGCTCAAGAGACCCAGTACTTC. Its translation is CASSLRRAQETQYF.

This chain connects TRBV27 to TRBJ2-2; D is undetermined. The CDR3 length is 14 residues. Germline values: CDR1 MNHEY, CDR2 SMNVEV (reference sequence). The V gene lost 3 bases and the J gene lost 1 base, with 6 bases spanning the gap. CDR3 in DNA: TGTGCCAGCAGTTTCAGACAGAACACCGGGGAGCTGTTTTTT. Translated: CASSFRQNTGELFF.

The CDR3 DNA reads TGTGCCAGCAGTTTCGGGGGCACTGGCCGTTACAATGAGCAGTACTTC. Translated, it gives CASSFGGTGRYNEQYF. This chain connects TRBV12-3 or TRBV12-4 to TRBJ2-1; possibly TRBD1 or TRBD2 for D (6 bases each). With the DNA end fitting TRBJ2-7 better, the J assignment may be wrong. The CDR3 is 16 amino acids.

The rearrangement links TRBV20-1 to TRBJ1-1, with 7 bases identical to TRBD1. Germline lookup yields CDR1 DFQATT and CDR2 SNEGSKA (reference sequence). The CDR3 length is 15 residues. V shed 1 base and J 0 bases; nucleotides not matched to a gene: 5. The CDR3 sequence is CSARVQGGLNTEAFF. Written as DNA, the CDR3 is TGCAGTGCTAGAGTTCAGGGGGGTCTGAACACTGAAGCTTTCTTT.

The chain employs TRBV7-8 and TRBJ2-5; D unclear. The CDR3 extends over 10 amino acids. Germline CDR1 is SGHVS and CDR2 is FQNEAQ. V was trimmed by 9 bases and J by 9 bases, leaving 11 bases between them. This CDR3 is CASSSEAQYF. In DNA form, the CDR3 reads TGTGCCAGTAGTTCTGAGGCCCAGTACTTC.

This chain links TRBV5-1 with TRBJ2-3, with a tentative D call TRBD2 (5 bases). The CDR3 spans 14 residues. From germline, CDR1 is SGHRS and CDR2 YFSETQ. Trimming removed 4 bases from V and 4 bases from J, with 13 bases in between. DNA of the CDR3: TGCGCCAGCAGCCAGGACTTGATGGCAGATACGCAGTATTTT. It specifies CASSQDLMADTQYF.

The chain joins TRBV5-1 to TRBJ1-1; D not certain. Per the germline V gene, CDR1 is SGHRS and CDR2 is YFSETQ. The CDR3 contains 14 residues. V gave up 4 bases and J gave up 1 base, with 11 bases separating them. CDR3 bases: TGCGCCAGCAGCCGCGAACGGCAGAACACTGAAGCTTTCTTT. Translating gives CASSRERQNTEAFF. Looking up the rest from reference TRBV5-1 and TRBJ1-1 gives the full variable domain: KAGVTQTPRYLIKTRGQQVTLSCSPISGHRSVSWYQQTPGQGLQFLFEYFSETQRNKGNFPGRFSGRQFSNSRSEMNVSTLELGDSALYLCASSRERQNTEAFFGQGTRLTVV.

A remark on this clonotype: A read error may explain this, as a much larger clone is one base away. CDR3 region: CATEGTYDEQFF. DNA of the CDR3: TGTGCCACAGAGGGGACCTACGATGAGCAGTTCTTC. The chain is built from TRBV28 and TRBJ2-1; D may correspond to TRBD1 or TRBD2 (5 bases each). In germline, CDR1 is MDHEN, CDR2 SYDVKM. This CDR3 is built from 12 residues.

The CDR3 sequence: CSGSSFGQIYEQYF. As DNA, the CDR3 is TGCAGTGGTTCATCATTCGGACAGATCTACGAGCAGTACTTC. This sequence joins TRBV20-1 and TRBJ2-7; tentatively, D is TRBD1 (6 bases). This CDR3 is 14 amino acids long. V was clipped by 7 bases and J by 3 bases, with 19 bases between them. Germline V gene sequence: CDR1 DFQATT, CDR2 SNEGSKA (reference sequence).

This clonotype was seen a single time. The gene calls are TRBV5-1 and TRBJ1-2, with D tentatively TRBD1 (5 bases). This CDR3 region has 18 residues. The germline V gene encodes CDR1 SGHRS and CDR2 YFSETQ. The V end lost 4 bases, the J end lost 0 bases, and 22 bases lay between the germline ends. The CDR3, as DNA: TGCGCCAGCAGCCTGGACCTCGGGACCGGACGAGCTAACTATGGCTACACCTTC. As protein: CASSLDLGTGRANYGYTF.

The chain couples TRBV7-3 to TRBJ1-2; D is possibly TRBD1 (6 bases). Trimming removed 4 bases at V and 6 bases at J, with 12 bases between. The germline V gene encodes CDR1 SGHTA and CDR2 FQGTGA. There are 13 residues in the CDR3. The CDR3 DNA reads TGTGCCAGCAGCTCCACAGGGACAAATGGCTACACCTTC. Its protein product is CASSSTGTNGYTF.

The V and J genes are TRBV6-6 and TRBJ2-6; no clear D. The CDR3 totals 14 residues. In germline, CDR1 is MNHNY, CDR2 SVGAGI (reference sequence). Trimming shortened V by 4 bases and J by 0 bases, and 4 bases separated the two germline ends. The CDR3 DNA is TGTGCCAGCAGTTCCGCCTCTGGGGCCAACGTCCTGACTTTC. Protein: CASSSASGANVLTF.

The table lists this clonotype with a few counts. The rearrangement links TRBV4-2 to TRBJ2-7; D is ambiguous. Trimming took off 0 bases at V and 5 bases at J, with 14 bases between the two ends. This CDR3 spans 15 amino acids. Germline loops: CDR1 LGHNA, CDR2 YNFKEQ. CDR3 loop: CASSQEDRTSDEQYF. CDR3 DNA sequence: TGTGCCAGCAGCCAAGAGGACCGGACCAGCGACGAGCAGTACTTC.

This clonotype was observed a few times. V gene TRBV27 combines with J gene TRBJ2-7; TRBD1 matches at 11 bases. CDR1 is MNHEY and CDR2 is SMNVEV in the germline V gene (reference sequence). The trim removed 2 bases at V and 3 bases at J, leaving 12 bases unmatched. The CDR3 is 18 residues long. Written as DNA, the CDR3 is TGTGCCAGCAGTTTAAATCTACGAGGACAGGGGGCCCTCTACGAGCAGTACTTC. Amino acid sequence: CASSLNLRGQGALYEQYF.

The rearrangement links TRBV18 to TRBJ2-7, with 7 positions matching TRBD1. Near its end, the DNA agrees better with TRBJ2-5, so the J call may be wrong. This CDR3 is 15 amino acids long. The V gene's germline CDR1 is KGHSH and CDR2 LQKENI. Here the CDR3 DNA reads TGTGCCAGCTCACTTAGGGACAGCAAGAAAGAGACCCAGTACTTC. This sequence encodes CASSLRDSKKETQYF.

V is TRBV6-6 and J is TRBJ2-7, with 7 positions matching TRBD1. The CDR3 has 13 residues. CDR1 is MNHNY and CDR2 is SVGAGI in the germline V gene (reference sequence). The V segment lost 7 bases and the J segment 3 bases; nucleotides outside the gene matches: 6. CDR3 loop: CASKRDSHYEQYF. The CDR3 DNA is TGTGCCAGCAAAAGGGACAGCCACTACGAGCAGTACTTC.

The CDR3 loop is CASSPGWGYTF. Here the CDR3 DNA reads TGTGCCAGCAGCCCCGGATGGGGCTACACCTTC. V is TRBV6-5 and J is TRBJ1-2; no clear D gene. This CDR3 has 11 residues. Trimming took off 6 bases at V and 8 bases at J, with 10 bases between the two ends. Germline-derived CDR1 and CDR2 are MNHEY and SVGAGI.

This clonotype was observed a few times. The chain carries TRBV11-2 and TRBJ2-5; weak D call: TRBD2 (6 bases). Germline V lookup: CDR1 SGHAT, CDR2 FQNNGV. The length of the CDR3 is 14 residues. Between the trimmed V and J ends, which lost 3 bases and 2 bases, there was a span of 10 bases. This CDR3 is CASSFISGQETQYF. The CDR3 DNA reads as TGTGCCAGCAGCTTTATCAGCGGGCAAGAGACCCAGTACTTC.

The V call is TRBV18, the J call TRBJ2-1, with 8 bases identical to TRBD1. There are 15 residues in the CDR3. Per germline, CDR1 KGHSH and CDR2 LQKENI. V was clipped by 0 bases and J by 10 bases; unmatched bases: 8. In DNA, the CDR3 is TGTGCCAGCTCACCACCGAGCCCAGGGGGCTACGAGCAGTTCTTC. This translates into CASSPPSPGGYEQFF.

Only a few counts were recorded for this clonotype. V usage is TRBV12-3 or TRBV12-4 and J usage is TRBJ1-4, with D maybe TRBD1 (6 bases). CDR3 size: 14 residues. V was clipped by 5 bases and J by 7 bases, with 14 bases between them. The CDR3 region is CASSHYTGAEKLFF. The DNA for the CDR3 is TGTGCCAGCAGTCATTACACGGGGGCTGAAAAACTGTTTTTT.

The chain joins TRBV12-3 or TRBV12-4 to TRBJ2-6; the D call may be TRBD1 or TRBD2 (5 bases each). The V and J ends lost 3 bases and 1 base respectively, with 7 bases between them. The CDR3 is made up of 15 amino acids. Here the CDR3 DNA reads TGTGCCAGCAGTTTGGGGGAGTCTGGGGCCAACGTCCTGACTTTC. Amino acid sequence: CASSLGESGANVLTF.

The chain links TRBV20-1 to TRBJ2-5; TRBD2 is a possible D gene (6 bases). This CDR3 comprises 13 residues. CDR1 is DFQATT, CDR2 SNEGSKA, per germline (reference sequence). V lost 7 bases, J lost 0 bases, and 12 bases lay in between. CDR3 DNA sequence: TGCAGTGGCGCGCGGGGACACCAAGAGACCCAGTACTTC. Translating it yields CSGARGHQETQYF.

This clonotype has just a few counts. The chain's CDR3 is CSAPPVWGGYTF. CDR3 nucleotide sequence: TGCAGTGCACCCCCAGTCTGGGGCGGCTACACCTTC. The rearrangement joins TRBV20-1 to TRBJ1-2; D is possibly TRBD1 (5 bases). CDR1 and CDR2 from the germline V gene are DFQATT and SNEGSKA (reference sequence). The ends were cut back, 6 bases at V and 8 bases at J, with 16 bases in the middle. The CDR3 runs 12 residues.

The V gene is TRBV27, the J gene TRBJ2-1; 9 nucleotides match TRBD1. The CDR3 loop spans 14 amino acids. In germline, CDR1 is MNHEY, CDR2 SMNVEV (reference sequence). V was clipped by 6 bases and J by 10 bases; unmatched bases: 10. The CDR3 region has the DNA TGTGCCAGCAGCGGGACAGGGCTTTCCTACGAGCAGTTCTTC. Amino acid sequence: CASSGTGLSYEQFF.